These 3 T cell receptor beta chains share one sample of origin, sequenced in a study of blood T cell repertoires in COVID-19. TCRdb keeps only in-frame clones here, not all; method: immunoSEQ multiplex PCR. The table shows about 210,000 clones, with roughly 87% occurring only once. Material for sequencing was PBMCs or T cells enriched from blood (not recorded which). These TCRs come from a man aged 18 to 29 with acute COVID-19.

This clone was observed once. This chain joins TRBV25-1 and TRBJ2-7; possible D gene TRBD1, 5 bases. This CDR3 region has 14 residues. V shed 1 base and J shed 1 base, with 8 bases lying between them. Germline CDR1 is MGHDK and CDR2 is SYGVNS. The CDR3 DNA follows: TGTGCCAGCAGTGAATCTCAGGGATCCTACGAGCAGTACTTC. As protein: CASSESQGSYEQYF.

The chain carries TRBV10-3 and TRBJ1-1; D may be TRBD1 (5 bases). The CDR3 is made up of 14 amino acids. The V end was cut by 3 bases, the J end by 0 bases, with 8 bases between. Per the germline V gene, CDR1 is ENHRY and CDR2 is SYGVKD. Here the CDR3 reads CAISDGGMNTEAFF. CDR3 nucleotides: TGTGCCATCAGTGATGGGGGGATGAACACTGAAGCTTTCTTT.

The CDR3 DNA reads as TGTGCCAGCAGTAAAACTTCCGGGACTAGCGGGAGTTTATACAATGAGCAGTTCTTC. Residues: CASSKTSGTSGSLYNEQFF. The chain joins TRBV2 to TRBJ2-1, with 14 bases fitting TRBD2. From germline, CDR1 is SNHLY and CDR2 FYNNEI. J was trimmed by 4 bases and V by 5 bases; bases with no gene match: 13. The CDR3 is 19 residues long.